Below are 13 T cell receptor beta chains sequenced from a single sample in a study of regulatory T cells in long-lasting Graves disease. With iRepertoire HTBI primers and Arm-PCR of CDR3 regions, TCR beta libraries were built. A single record per CDR3 protein comes from TCRdb applying MiXCR to the multiplex PCR reads. The profile shows 500,000 to 700,000 distinct CDR3 sequences, less than 20% of them singletons. Described time point: newly diagnosed GD, antithyroid drugs for less than 3 months. Scientists built the TCR library using RNA that was extracted from PBMCs. The same sample was also used in a study of T cells in Graves' hyperthyroidism and ophthalmopathy.

Sequences were derived from peripheral blood mononuclear cells (PBMCs), sampled at new diagnosis, from a patient treated with antithyroid drugs. The receptors derive from a woman aged 25 to 45 with Graves disease.

This chain joins TRBV6-5 and TRBJ1-2; possible D gene TRBD1, 5 bases. The V end lost 0 bases, the J end lost 5 bases, and 10 bases lay between the germline ends. The germline gives CDR1 MNHEY, CDR2 SVGAGI. The length of the CDR3 is 14 residues. CDR3 in DNA: TGTGCCAGCAGTTACTCGACCCAGGGATATGGCTACACCTTC. It translates to CASSYSTQGYGYTF.

This clonotype was counted only a few times. The V gene is TRBV28, the J gene TRBJ1-3, with TRBD1 matching over 8 bases. V was pared by 6 bases and J by 3 bases, with 10 bases of the junction left unmatched. CDR1 is MDHEN, CDR2 SYDVKM, per germline. The CDR3 covers 16 residues. CDR3 sequence (DNA): TGTGCCAGCAGACCAGGGGGCGCGGGTTTTGGAAACACCATATATTTT. It specifies CASRPGGAGFGNTIYF.

This clonotype was seen ten or more times. The chain links TRBV24-1 to TRBJ1-2; TRBD1 matches at 9 bases. Per germline, CDR1 KGHDR and CDR2 SFDVKD. After removal of 8 bases from V and 3 bases from J, the junction contained 6 bases not matched to a gene. The CDR3 contains 14 residues. As DNA, the CDR3 is TGTGCCACCATTACAGGGGGCGCTGACTATGGCTACACCTTC. Its translation is CATITGGADYGYTF.

This clonotype has only one observation. The rearrangement joins TRBV5-6 to TRBJ1-5; 10 bases line up with TRBD1. The CDR3 extends over 15 amino acids. The germline gives CDR1 SGHDT, CDR2 YYEEEE. The J segment lost 9 bases and the V segment lost 0 bases, leaving 6 bases of the junction unmatched. The CDR3, as DNA: TGTGCCAGCAGCTTGGGAGGGACAGGGGTCTGGCCCCAGCATTTT. Residues: CASSLGGTGVWPQHF. The full variable domain, its missing parts supplied by reference TRBV5-6 and TRBJ1-5, is DAGVTQSPTHLIKTRGQQVTLRCSPKSGHDTVSWYQQALGQGPQFIFQYYEEEERQRGNFPDRFSGHQFPNYSSELNVNALLLGDSALYLCASSLGGTGVWPQHFGDGTRLSIL.

This clonotype has only a few counts. The V and J genes are TRBV28 and TRBJ1-3; the D is unclear. Trimming took 6 bases from V and 0 from J, leaving 6 bases between them. Looked up from germline, CDR1 is MDHEN and CDR2 is SYDVKM. This CDR3 comprises 13 residues. The CDR3 coding sequence is TGTGCCAGCAGGGGCCACTCTGGAAACACCATATATTTT. Its translation is CASRGHSGNTIYF.

In this sample, this clonotype turned up a few times. The chain is built from TRBV10-3 and TRBJ2-5, with 12 bases matching TRBD2. From germline, CDR1 is ENHRY and CDR2 SYGVKD. The CDR3 extends over 15 amino acids. Losses at the gene ends were 4 bases for V and 2 bases for J; bases not matched to a gene: 2. This CDR3 is CAISGGLAGQETQYF. The CDR3 DNA follows: TGTGCCATCAGTGGAGGACTAGCGGGGCAAGAGACCCAGTACTTC.

The chain combines TRBV19 with TRBJ1-3; D call uncertain. The CDR3 spans 14 residues. V was cut by 4 bases and J by 7 bases, with 14 bases left in between. Germline CDR1 and CDR2: LNHDA and SQIVND (reference sequence). The DNA for the CDR3 is TGTGCCAGTAGTAAAAGCCCCGCATGGAACACCATATATTTT. Amino acids: CASSKSPAWNTIYF.

This clonotype was counted at least ten times. V and J are TRBV11-2 and TRBJ2-1; the match to TRBD1 covers 9 bases. CDR3 length: 15 amino acids. V was pared by 8 bases and J by 5 bases, with 10 bases of the junction left unmatched. Germline V gene lookup returns CDR1 SGHAT and CDR2 FQNNGV. The CDR3 bases are TGTGCCAGCGGACTCTCGGGACAGGGACACAATGAGCAGTTCTTC. Encoded protein: CASGLSGQGHNEQFF.

This clonotype was picked up many times. This chain joins TRBV6-1 and TRBJ1-1; 7 positions agree with TRBD1. From germline, CDR1 is MNHNS and CDR2 SASEGT. The CDR3 length is 16 residues. V shed 6 bases, J shed 3 bases, and the junction held 13 bases outside the gene matches. The CDR3 sequence is CASRETGRGRYTEAFF. CDR3 DNA: TGTGCCAGCAGAGAGACAGGGAGGGGGAGGTACACTGAAGCTTTCTTT.

This sequence joins TRBV4-1 and TRBJ2-1; perhaps TRBD1 as D (5 bases). V lost 1 base to trimming and J lost 6 bases, with 7 bases between them. CDR3 length: 13 residues. Germline loops: CDR1 MGHRA, CDR2 YSYEKL. The CDR3 reads CASSQGTLNEQFF. The CDR3 bases are TGCGCCAGCAGCCAAGGGACACTCAATGAGCAGTTCTTC.

This clonotype was seen ten or more times. The chain is built from TRBV6-2 or TRBV6-3 and TRBJ2-5; D may be TRBD1 (6 bases). Trimming took off 2 bases at V and 4 bases at J, with 14 bases between the two ends. Germline CDR1 reads MNHEY; CDR2 reads SVGEGT. The CDR3 totals 15 residues. This CDR3 reads CASSYPTGSGETQYF. The CDR3, as DNA: TGTGCCAGCAGTTACCCCACAGGGAGTGGAGAGACCCAGTACTTC.

This clonotype was counted a few times. The chain links TRBV19 to TRBJ1-5; no definite D call. V was cut by 3 bases and J by 3 bases, with 15 bases left in between. The germline V gene encodes CDR1 LNHDA and CDR2 SQIVND (reference sequence). The length of the CDR3 is 16 residues. CDR3 sequence (DNA): TGTGCCAGTAGTATGCGCCCGGACGGATACAATCAGCCCCAGCATTTT. As protein: CASSMRPDGYNQPQHF.

This chain uses TRBV20-1 with TRBJ2-2; no clear D. The CDR3 contains 15 residues. CDR1 DFQATT and CDR2 SNEGSKA come from the germline V gene (reference sequence). The germline V and J ends were trimmed by 6 bases and 0 bases, with 14 bases remaining between them. CDR3 amino acids: CSAPGTASNTGELFF. The DNA of the CDR3 is TGCAGTGCCCCTGGAACGGCCTCGAACACCGGGGAGCTGTTTTTT.